This T cell receptor (beta chain) emerged from a study of CD8+CD57+ T cells in acquired aplastic anemia. Study-wide context: When averaged, DNA from sorted CD4+ and CD8+ cells came to approximately 3.2 ug. Broader study findings: Some 29 CD8+ CDR3 sequences were shared between patients and controls. Controls and patients did not differ significantly in CD8+ Simpson's diversity.

The germline V gene has CDR1 DFQATT and CDR2 SNEGSKA (reference sequence). V dropped 6 bases and J dropped 6; count of bases not matched to a gene: 7. The length of the CDR3 is 15 residues. Using genomic DNA as the template, TCR beta VDJ and CDR3 profiling was carried out. TCRdb re-analysed the reads in MiXCR, keeping a single row per CDR3 protein. There are around 200,000 distinct CDR3 sequences in the sample; nearly 65% occur only once, and more than 40% lies in the top ten. Remarks on this clonotype: What it binds is not known.

The patients chosen for sequencing had shown expansion of CD8+CD57+ cells (detected by flow cytometry). The cohort consisted entirely of patients having severe acquired aplastic anemia. This rearrangement joins TRBV20-1 to TRBJ2-1, with TRBD2 matching 14 bases. This sequence originates from a human donor with aplastic anemia. Sample: sorted CD4+, CD8+, or CD8+CD57+ T cells (not recorded which) from PBMCs. CDR3 loop: CSAGTSGSFLNEQFF. The CDR3 DNA sequence: TGCAGTGCGGGGACTAGCGGGAGTTTTCTCAATGAGCAGTTCTTC.